The source of this TCR beta chain is a study of T-cell reconstitution after alpha-beta-depleted transplantation in children. The study, taken as a whole, reports: Expanded graft clones numbering several hundred reportedly gave rise to alpha-beta T cells about two months after transplant. From newly produced T cells came most of the T-cell counts and diversity one year after transplant.

A TCRbeta library incorporating unique molecular identifiers was prepared. One entry per CDR3 protein, called by TCRdb with MiXCR from the PCR reads. The data show roughly 120,000 distinct CDR3 sequences, under 25% seen once. The germline CDR1 and CDR2 sequences are MNHEY and SVGAGI. This CDR3 is built from 16 residues. V shed 0 bases, J shed 2 bases, and the junction held 6 bases outside the gene matches. The sample holds a few counts of this clonotype. Its antigen is unknown. The receptor's source is a male patient aged 2 to 10 who had a stem cell transplant for chronic granulomatous disease, so the T cells may come from the graft donor. This chain links TRBV6-5 with TRBJ2-5, with TRBD2 matching 7 bases. Sequencing was performed on PBMCs, mostly from graft donor cells, taken 180 days after TCRalphabeta/CD19-depleted stem cell transplant. The chain's CDR3 is CASSYSGGTAQETQYF. CDR3 DNA sequence: TGTGCCAGCAGTTACTCGGGGGGGACGGCTCAAGAGACCCAGTACTTC.